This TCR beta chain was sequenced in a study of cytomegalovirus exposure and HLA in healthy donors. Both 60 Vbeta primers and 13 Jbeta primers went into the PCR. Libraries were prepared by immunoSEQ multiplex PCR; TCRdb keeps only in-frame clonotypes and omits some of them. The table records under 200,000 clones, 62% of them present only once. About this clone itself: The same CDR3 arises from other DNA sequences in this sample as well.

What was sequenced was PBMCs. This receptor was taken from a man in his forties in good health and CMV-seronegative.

The CDR3 nucleotides read TGCAGTGCTAGACTAGCGTACGAGCAGTACTTC. Translating it yields CSARLAYEQYF. The chain is built from TRBV20-1 and TRBJ2-7, with a possible D match to TRBD2 (6 bases). Germline V lookup: CDR1 DFQATT, CDR2 SNEGSKA (reference sequence). The CDR3 loop spans 11 amino acids. V dropped 2 bases and J dropped 4 bases, with 6 bases sitting between them.